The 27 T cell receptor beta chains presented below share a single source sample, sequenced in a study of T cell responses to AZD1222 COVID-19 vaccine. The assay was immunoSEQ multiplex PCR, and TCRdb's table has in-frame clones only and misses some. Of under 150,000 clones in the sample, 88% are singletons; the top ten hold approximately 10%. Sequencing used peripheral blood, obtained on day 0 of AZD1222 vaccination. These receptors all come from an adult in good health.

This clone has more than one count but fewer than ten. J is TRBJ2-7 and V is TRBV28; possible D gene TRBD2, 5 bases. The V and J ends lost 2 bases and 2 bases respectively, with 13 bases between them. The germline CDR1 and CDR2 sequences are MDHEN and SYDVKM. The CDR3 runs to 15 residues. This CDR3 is CASSLGGRPPYEQYF. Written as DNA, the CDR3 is TGTGCCAGCAGTTTAGGAGGCAGGCCCCCCTACGAGCAGTACTTC.

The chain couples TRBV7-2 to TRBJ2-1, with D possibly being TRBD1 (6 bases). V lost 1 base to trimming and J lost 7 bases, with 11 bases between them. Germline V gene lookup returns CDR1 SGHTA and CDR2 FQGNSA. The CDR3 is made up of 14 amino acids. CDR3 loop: CASSLVPGENEQFF. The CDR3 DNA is TGTGCCAGCAGCTTAGTTCCAGGGGAGAATGAGCAGTTCTTC.

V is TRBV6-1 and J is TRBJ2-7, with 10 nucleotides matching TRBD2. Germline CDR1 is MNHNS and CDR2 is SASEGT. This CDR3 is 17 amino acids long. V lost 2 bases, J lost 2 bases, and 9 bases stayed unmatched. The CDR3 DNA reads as TGTGCCAGCAGTGAACGGGTTAGCGGGAGGTTCCCCTACGAGCAGTACTTC. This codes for CASSERVSGRFPYEQYF.

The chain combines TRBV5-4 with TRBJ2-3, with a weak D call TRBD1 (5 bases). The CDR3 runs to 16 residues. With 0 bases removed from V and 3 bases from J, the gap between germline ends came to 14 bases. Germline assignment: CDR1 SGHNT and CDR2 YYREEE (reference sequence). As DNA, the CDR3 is TGTGCCAGCAGCTTGGCCTTACAGGCAAAGACAGATACGCAGTATTTT. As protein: CASSLALQAKTDTQYF.

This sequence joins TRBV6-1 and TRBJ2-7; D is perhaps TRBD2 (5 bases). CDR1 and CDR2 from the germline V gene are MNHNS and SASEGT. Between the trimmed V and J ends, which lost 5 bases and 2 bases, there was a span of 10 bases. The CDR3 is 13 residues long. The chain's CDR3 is CASSRGPTYEQYF. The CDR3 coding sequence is TGTGCCAGCAGTCGCGGGCCCACCTACGAGCAGTACTTC.

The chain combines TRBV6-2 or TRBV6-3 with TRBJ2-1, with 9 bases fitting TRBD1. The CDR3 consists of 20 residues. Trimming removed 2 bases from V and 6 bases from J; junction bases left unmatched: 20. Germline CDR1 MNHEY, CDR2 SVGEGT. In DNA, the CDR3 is TGTGCCAGCAGTTACCCCTTTACAGGGGGCCGGGGGATTGGCTTCAATGAGCAGTTCTTC. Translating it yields CASSYPFTGGRGIGFNEQFF.

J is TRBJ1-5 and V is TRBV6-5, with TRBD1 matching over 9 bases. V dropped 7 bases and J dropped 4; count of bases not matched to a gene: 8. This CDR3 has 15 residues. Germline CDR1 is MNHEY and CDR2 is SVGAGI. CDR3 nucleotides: TGTGCCAGCATCAACCGGGACAGGGCAAATCAGCCCCAGCATTTT. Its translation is CASINRDRANQPQHF.

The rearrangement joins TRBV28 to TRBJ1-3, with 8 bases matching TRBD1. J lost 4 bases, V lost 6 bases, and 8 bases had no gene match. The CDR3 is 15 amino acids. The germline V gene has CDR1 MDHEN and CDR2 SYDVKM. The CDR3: CASSPPDRGGNTIYF. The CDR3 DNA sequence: TGTGCCAGCAGCCCCCCCGACAGGGGAGGAAACACCATATATTTT.

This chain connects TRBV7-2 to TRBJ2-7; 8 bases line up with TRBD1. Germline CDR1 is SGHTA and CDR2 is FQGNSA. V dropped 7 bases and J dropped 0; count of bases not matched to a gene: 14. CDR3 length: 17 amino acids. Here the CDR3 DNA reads TGTGCCAGCACCAAAAATCCCGGGACAGGAAGCTCCTACGAGCAGTACTTC. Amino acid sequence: CASTKNPGTGSSYEQYF. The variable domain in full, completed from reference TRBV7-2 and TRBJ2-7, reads GAGVSQSPSNKVTEKGKDVELRCDPISGHTALYWYRQSLGQGLEFLIYFQGNSAPDKSGLPSDRFSAERTGGSVSTLTIQRTQQEDSAVYLCASTKNPGTGSSYEQYFGPGTRLTVT.

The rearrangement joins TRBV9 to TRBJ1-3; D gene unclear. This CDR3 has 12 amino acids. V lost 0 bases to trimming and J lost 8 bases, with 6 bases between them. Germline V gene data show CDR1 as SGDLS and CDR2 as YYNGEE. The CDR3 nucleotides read TGTGCCAGCAGCGTAGACAAGGACACCATATATTTT. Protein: CASSVDKDTIYF.

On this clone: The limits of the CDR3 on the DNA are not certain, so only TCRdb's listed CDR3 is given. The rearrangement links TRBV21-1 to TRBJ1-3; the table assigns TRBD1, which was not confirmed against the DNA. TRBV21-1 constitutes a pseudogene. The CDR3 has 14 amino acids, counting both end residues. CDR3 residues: CASSSWAGGNTIYF.

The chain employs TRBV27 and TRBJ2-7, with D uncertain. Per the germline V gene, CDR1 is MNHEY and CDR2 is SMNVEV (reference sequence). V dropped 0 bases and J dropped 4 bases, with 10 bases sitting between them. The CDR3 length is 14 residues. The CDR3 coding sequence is TGTGCCAGCAGTTTATCGGGCAGGTTATACGAGCAGTACTTC. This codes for CASSLSGRLYEQYF.

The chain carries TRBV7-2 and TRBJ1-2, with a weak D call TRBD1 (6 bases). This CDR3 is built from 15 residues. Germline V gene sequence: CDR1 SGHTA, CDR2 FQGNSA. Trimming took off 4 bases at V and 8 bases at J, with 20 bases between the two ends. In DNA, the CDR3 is TGTGCCAGCAGCTCGCGGACAGTTGAATTGATAGGCTACACCTTC. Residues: CASSSRTVELIGYTF.

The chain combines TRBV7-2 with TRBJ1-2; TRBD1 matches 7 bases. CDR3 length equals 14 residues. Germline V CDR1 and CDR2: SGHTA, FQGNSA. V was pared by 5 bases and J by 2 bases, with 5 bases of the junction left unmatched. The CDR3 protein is CASSPGQPNYGYTF. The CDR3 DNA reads TGTGCCAGCAGCCCGGGACAGCCCAACTATGGCTACACCTTC. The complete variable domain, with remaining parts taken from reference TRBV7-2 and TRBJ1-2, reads GAGVSQSPSNKVTEKGKDVELRCDPISGHTALYWYRQSLGQGLEFLIYFQGNSAPDKSGLPSDRFSAERTGGSVSTLTIQRTQQEDSAVYLCASSPGQPNYGYTFGSGTRLTVV.

CDR3: CATSRVYDRAYEQYF. The CDR3 region has the DNA TGTGCCACCAGCAGAGTATATGACAGGGCCTACGAGCAGTACTTC. This chain connects TRBV15 to TRBJ2-7; the match to TRBD1 covers 7 bases. The germline V gene encodes CDR1 LNHNV and CDR2 YYDKDF (reference sequence). V lost 1 base and J lost 2; bases outside the gene matches: 5. The CDR3 runs 15 residues.

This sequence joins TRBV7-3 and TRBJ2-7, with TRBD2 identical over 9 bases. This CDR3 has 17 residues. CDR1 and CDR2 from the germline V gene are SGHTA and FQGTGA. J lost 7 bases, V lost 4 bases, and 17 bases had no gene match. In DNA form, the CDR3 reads TGTGCCAGCAGCTCCAGTGCAGCGGGAGGTCCGGAGGGGGAGCAGTACTTC. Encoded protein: CASSSSAAGGPEGEQYF.

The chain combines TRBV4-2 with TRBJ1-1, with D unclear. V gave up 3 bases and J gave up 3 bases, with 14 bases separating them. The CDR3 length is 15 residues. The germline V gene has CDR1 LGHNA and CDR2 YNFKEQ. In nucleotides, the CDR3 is TGTGCCAGCAGCCACCCCGGACTCCGGGACACTGAAGCTTTCTTT. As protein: CASSHPGLRDTEAFF.

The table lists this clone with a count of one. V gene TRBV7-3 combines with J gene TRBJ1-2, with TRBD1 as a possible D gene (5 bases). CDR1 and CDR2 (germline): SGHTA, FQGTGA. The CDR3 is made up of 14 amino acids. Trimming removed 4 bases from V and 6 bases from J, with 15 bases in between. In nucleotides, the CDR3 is TGTGCCAGCAGCTCCCCCGGGACGGTGAATGGCTACACCTTC. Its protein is CASSSPGTVNGYTF.

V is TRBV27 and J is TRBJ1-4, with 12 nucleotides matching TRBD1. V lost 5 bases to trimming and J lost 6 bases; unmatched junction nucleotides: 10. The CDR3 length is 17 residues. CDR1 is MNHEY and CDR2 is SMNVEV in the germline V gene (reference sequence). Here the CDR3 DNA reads TGTGCCAGCAGTATCCCGGGACAGGGGGCGCTTCATGAAAAACTGTTTTTT. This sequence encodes CASSIPGQGALHEKLFF.

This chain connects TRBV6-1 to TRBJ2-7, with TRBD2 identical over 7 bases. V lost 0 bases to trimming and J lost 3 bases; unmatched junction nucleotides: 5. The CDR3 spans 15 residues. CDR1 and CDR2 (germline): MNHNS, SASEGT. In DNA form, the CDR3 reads TGTGCCAGCAGTGAAGCGGGCGGGAGCATCTACGAGCAGTACTTC. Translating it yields CASSEAGGSIYEQYF.

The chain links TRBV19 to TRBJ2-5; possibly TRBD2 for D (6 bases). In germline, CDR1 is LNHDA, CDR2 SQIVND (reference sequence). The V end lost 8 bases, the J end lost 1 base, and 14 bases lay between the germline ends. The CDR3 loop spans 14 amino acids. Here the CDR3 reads CASSGVRGQETQYF. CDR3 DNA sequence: TGTGCCAGTTCTGGTGTGCGGGGCCAAGAGACCCAGTACTTC.

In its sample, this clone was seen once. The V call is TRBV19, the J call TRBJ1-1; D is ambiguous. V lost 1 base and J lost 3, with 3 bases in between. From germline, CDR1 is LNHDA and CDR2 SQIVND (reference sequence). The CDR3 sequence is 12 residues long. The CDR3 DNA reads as TGTGCCAGTAGTATAGTTGACACTGAAGCTTTCTTT. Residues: CASSIVDTEAFF.

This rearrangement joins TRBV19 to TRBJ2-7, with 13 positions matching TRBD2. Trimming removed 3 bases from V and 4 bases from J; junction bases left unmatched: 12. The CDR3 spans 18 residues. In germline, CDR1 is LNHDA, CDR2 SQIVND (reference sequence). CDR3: CASSMTPRLAGGWYEQYF. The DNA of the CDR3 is TGTGCCAGTAGTATGACTCCCCGACTAGCGGGAGGATGGTACGAGCAGTACTTC.

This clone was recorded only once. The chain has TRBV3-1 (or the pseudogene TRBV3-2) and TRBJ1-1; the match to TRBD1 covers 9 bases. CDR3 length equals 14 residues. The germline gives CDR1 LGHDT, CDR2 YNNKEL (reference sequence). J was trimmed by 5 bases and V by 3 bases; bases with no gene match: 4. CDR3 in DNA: TGTGCCAGCAGCCACGACAGGGGGACTACTGAAGCTTTCTTT. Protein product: CASSHDRGTTEAFF.

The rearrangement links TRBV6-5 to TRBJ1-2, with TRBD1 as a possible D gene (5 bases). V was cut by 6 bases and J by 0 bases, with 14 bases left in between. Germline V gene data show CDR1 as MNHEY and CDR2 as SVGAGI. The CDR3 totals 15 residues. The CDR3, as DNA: TGTGCCAGCAGGGGGATGGGCAGGGCTAACTATGGCTACACCTTC. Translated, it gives CASRGMGRANYGYTF.

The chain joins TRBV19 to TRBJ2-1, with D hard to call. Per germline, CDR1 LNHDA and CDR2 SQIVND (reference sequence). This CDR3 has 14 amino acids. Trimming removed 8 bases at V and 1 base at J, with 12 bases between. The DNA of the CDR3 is TGTGCCAGTGGAAAAGTCGGTTCCTACAATGAGCAGTTCTTC. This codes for CASGKVGSYNEQFF.

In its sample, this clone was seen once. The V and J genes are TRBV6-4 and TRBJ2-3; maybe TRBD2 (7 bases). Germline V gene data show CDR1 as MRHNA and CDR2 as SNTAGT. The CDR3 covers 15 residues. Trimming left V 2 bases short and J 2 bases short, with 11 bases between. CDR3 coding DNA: TGTGCCAGCAGTGACGGGGGGGCGCCCACAGATACGCAGTATTTT. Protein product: CASSDGGAPTDTQYF.